Shown below are 21 T cell receptor beta chains from a single sample sequenced in a study of vaccination effects on CD4 cells after COVID-19. Antigen-specific CD4+ T cells were first expanded with viral peptide pools by the ViraFEST assay and only then sequenced. Cells that had been cultured for roughly ten days were the source of isolated CD4+ T cells. Subjects were given two BNT162b2 or mRNA-1273 vaccine doses. Antigens for these TCRs are unknown. Sequenced by immunoSEQ multiplex PCR; TCRdb stores in-frame clones only, minus some. This table holds under 80,000 clones, around four fifths found once. This specimen consisted of CD4+ T cells from PBMCs cultured with HCoV-229E spike peptides, obtained after COVID-19 vaccination. These receptors were taken from a human donor who received a COVID-19 vaccine.

The chain is built from TRBV3-1 (or the pseudogene TRBV3-2) and TRBJ2-4; TRBD1 aligns across 7 bases. This CDR3 region has 15 residues. Trimming removed 4 bases from V and 3 bases from J; junction bases left unmatched: 6. Germline V gene lookup returns CDR1 LGHDT and CDR2 YNNKEL (reference sequence). The CDR3 spells CASSRDRDSKNIQYF. CDR3 nucleotides: TGTGCCAGCAGCCGGGACCGGGACAGCAAAAACATTCAGTACTTC.

This chain uses TRBV2 with TRBJ1-2, with a weak D call TRBD1 (5 bases). Germline CDR1 SNHLY, CDR2 FYNNEI. This CDR3 region has 14 residues. V lost 4 bases and J 0 bases, leaving 9 bases between the germline ends. CDR3: CASSVQESNYGYTF. As DNA, the CDR3 is TGTGCCAGCAGTGTACAGGAATCTAACTATGGCTACACCTTC.

The gene calls are TRBV7-8 and TRBJ1-5; D is undetermined. From germline, CDR1 is SGHVS and CDR2 FQNEAQ. Trimming removed 5 bases at V and 0 bases at J, with 14 bases between. The CDR3 spans 16 residues. The CDR3, as DNA: TGTGCCAGCAGCCCGAGCGCGGGCCGTAGCAATCAGCCCCAGCATTTT. It specifies CASSPSAGRSNQPQHF.

This clone was counted a single time. CDR3 DNA sequence: TGTGCCAGCGGAGGGGGGACAGGGGGAATTGATACGCAGTATTTT. Its protein product is CASGGGTGGIDTQYF. The chain combines TRBV2 with TRBJ2-3; 11 bases agree with TRBD1. This CDR3 contains 15 residues. From germline, CDR1 is SNHLY and CDR2 FYNNEI. V shed 8 bases and J 6 bases; nucleotides not matched to a gene: 10.

V and J are TRBV21-1 and TRBJ2-5; the table's D call, TRBD1, has no DNA check behind it. TRBV21-1 is designated a pseudogene. This CDR3 comprises 14 residues. This chain's CDR3 is CASSKSTGKETQYF. CDR3 bases: TGTGCCAGCAGCAAGTCAACAGGAAAAGAGACCCAGTACTTC.

The gene calls are TRBV5-8 and TRBJ2-7; TRBD1 matches 7 bases. The V gene end was trimmed by 4 bases and the J gene end by 4 bases; junction bases not matched to a gene: 11. Germline CDR1 reads SGHTS; CDR2 reads YDEGEE. This CDR3 is built from 15 residues. CDR3 region: CASSVTGTEVYEQYV. CDR3 bases: TGTGCCAGCAGCGTAACCGGGACAGAAGTTTACGAGCAGTACGTC.

The CDR3 is CASSFRLAGGNEQFF. Written as DNA, the CDR3 is TGTGCCAGCAGTTTCCGGCTAGCGGGGGGTAATGAGCAGTTCTTC. V usage is TRBV28 and J usage is TRBJ2-1, with 11 positions matching TRBD2. The CDR3 consists of 15 residues. Germline V gene data show CDR1 as MDHEN and CDR2 as SYDVKM. V shed 3 bases, J shed 7 bases, and the junction held 5 bases outside the gene matches.

This clone was detected a few times. This rearrangement joins TRBV28 to TRBJ1-2, with D unresolved. The length of the CDR3 is 13 residues. V dropped 4 bases and J dropped 8 bases, with 14 bases sitting between them. Germline assignment: CDR1 MDHEN and CDR2 SYDVKM. Here the CDR3 DNA reads TGTGCCAGCAGTTCGGGCGGCACCCGGGGCTACACCTTC. Translating gives CASSSGGTRGYTF.

The rearrangement uses TRBV3-1 (or the pseudogene TRBV3-2) and TRBJ2-1; D may be TRBD1 or TRBD2 (7 bases each). V was cut by 4 bases and J by 4 bases, with 14 bases left in between. The germline V gene encodes CDR1 LGHDT and CDR2 YNNKEL (reference sequence). There are 15 residues in the CDR3. CDR3 protein: CASSPGGATYNEQFF. CDR3 coding DNA: TGTGCCAGCAGCCCAGGGGGGGCCACTTACAATGAGCAGTTCTTC.

This clone was recorded once. V usage is TRBV5-1 and J usage is TRBJ2-5; the D is unclear. The ends were cut back, 0 bases at V and 0 bases at J, with 6 bases in the middle. This CDR3 contains 14 residues. From germline, CDR1 is SGHRS and CDR2 YFSETQ. DNA of the CDR3: TGCGCCAGCAGCTTGGTAGATAACCAAGAGACCCAGTACTTC. Amino acid sequence: CASSLVDNQETQYF.

This clone came up a few times. The chain couples TRBV20-1 to TRBJ2-3; no firm D call. The ends were cut back, 6 bases at V and 8 bases at J, with 12 bases in the middle. Germline CDR1 is DFQATT and CDR2 is SNEGSKA (reference sequence). The CDR3 contains 11 residues. The CDR3 coding sequence is TGCAGTGCCTTATTGGAAAGTACGCAGTATTTT. Protein: CSALLESTQYF.

The chain joins TRBV5-1 to TRBJ1-6; D perhaps matches TRBD1 (5 bases). This CDR3 has 15 amino acids. V dropped 4 bases and J dropped 9 bases, with 17 bases sitting between them. CDR1 is SGHRS and CDR2 is YFSETQ in the germline V gene. CDR3 residues: CASSQGTAESSPLHF. The CDR3 DNA reads TGCGCCAGCAGCCAAGGGACGGCCGAGTCTTCACCCCTCCACTTT.

The chain has TRBV7-2 and TRBJ2-3; D not certain. Per germline, CDR1 SGHTA and CDR2 FQGNSA. V shed 5 bases and J shed 4 bases, with 13 bases lying between them. This CDR3 is 14 amino acids long. For the CDR3, the DNA is TGTGCCAGCAGCCCAGGACGGCTGGCAGATACGCAGTATTTT. This translates into CASSPGRLADTQYF. Drawing the rest from reference TRBV7-2 and TRBJ2-3, the complete variable domain is GAGVSQSPSNKVTEKGKDVELRCDPISGHTALYWYRQSLGQGLEFLIYFQGNSAPDKSGLPSDRFSAERTGGSVSTLTIQRTQQEDSAVYLCASSPGRLADTQYFGPGTRLTVL.

This clone was detected only a few times. The chain recombines TRBV5-1 with TRBJ1-6; D might be TRBD1 (5 bases). The CDR3 covers 14 residues. V was pared by 4 bases and J by 6 bases, with 11 bases between. Germline CDR1 is SGHRS and CDR2 is YFSETQ. CDR3 amino acids: CASSPDIPNSPLHF. CDR3 nucleotide sequence: TGCGCCAGCAGCCCGGACATACCTAATTCACCCCTCCACTTT.

The chain is built from TRBV6-5 and TRBJ2-4; 7 bases are shared with TRBD1. This CDR3 has 12 residues. With 2 bases clipped from V and 8 bases from J, the junction kept 0 bases outside the gene matches. Germline V gives CDR1 MNHEY, CDR2 SVGAGI. CDR3 loop: CASSYTGDIQYF. The CDR3 DNA reads as TGTGCCAGCAGTTACACAGGGGACATTCAGTACTTC.

The chain employs TRBV7-2 and TRBJ2-5, with TRBD1 identical over 10 bases. The V gene's germline CDR1 is SGHTA and CDR2 FQGNSA. CDR3 size: 14 residues. J was trimmed by 5 bases and V by 5 bases; bases with no gene match: 5. The CDR3 is CASSLGQGSETQYF. CDR3 coding DNA: TGTGCCAGCAGCCTGGGACAGGGGTCTGAGACCCAGTACTTC.

The chain carries TRBV7-6 and TRBJ1-5, with 8 bases aligning to TRBD1. Germline V gene data show CDR1 as SGHVS and CDR2 as FNYEAQ. The CDR3 spans 15 residues. Germline trimming cut 5 bases from V and 4 bases from J; bases unmatched to any gene: 7. The CDR3 DNA is TGTGCCAGCAGCGCCACAGGGGGAAGGAATCAGCCCCAGCATTTT. It specifies CASSATGGRNQPQHF.

This clone was seen more than once but under ten times. The gene calls are TRBV11-2 and TRBJ1-1; no definite D call. This CDR3 has 14 residues. Trimming cost V 2 bases and J 1 base, with 8 bases left between them. The germline V gene has CDR1 SGHAT and CDR2 FQNNGV. CDR3 region: CASSLRGGNTEAFF. CDR3 in DNA: TGTGCCAGCAGCTTACGGGGAGGGAACACTGAAGCTTTCTTT.

This chain joins TRBV6-5 and TRBJ1-1, with unresolved D. V lost 5 bases, J lost 2 bases, and 9 bases lay in between. CDR1 and CDR2 (germline): MNHEY, SVGAGI. The length of the CDR3 is 13 residues. CDR3 region: CASSTHLNTEAFF. In DNA form, the CDR3 reads TGTGCCAGCAGTACCCATTTAAACACTGAAGCTTTCTTT.

This sequence joins TRBV9 and TRBJ1-1; perhaps TRBD1 as D (6 bases). The V end was cut by 4 bases, the J end by 0 bases, with 10 bases between. The CDR3 spans 14 residues. The germline gives CDR1 SGDLS, CDR2 YYNGEE. CDR3 sequence: CASSPGDLNTEAFF. For the CDR3, the DNA is TGTGCCAGCAGCCCAGGGGATCTGAACACTGAAGCTTTCTTT.

This chain uses TRBV3-1 (or the pseudogene TRBV3-2) with TRBJ1-3; the D gene is possibly TRBD1 (5 bases). CDR3 size: 15 residues. CDR1 LGHDT and CDR2 YNNKEL come from the germline V gene (reference sequence). With 2 bases removed from V and 3 bases from J, the gap between germline ends came to 11 bases. CDR3 sequence (DNA): TGTGCCAGCAGCCAAATCGGGGGAGGTGGAAACACCATATATTTT. It translates to CASSQIGGGGNTIYF.